These 10 T cell receptor beta chains share one sample of origin, sequenced in a study of follicular helper T cells after annual influenza vaccination. Time point noted: 2014-2015 season, pre-vaccination. TCRdb's copy holds only in-frame clones and misses some; the assay was immunoSEQ multiplex PCR. The sample yields 8,000 to 8,500 clones, 82% seen once. Sequencing was performed on CXCR5+ CD38- circulating T follicular helper cells from blood, taken on the day of influenza vaccination. Sample subset: circulating Tfh, non-naive CD4+CXCR5+PD-1+ (ICOS+CD38+ or ICOS-CD38-). All receptors come from an adult who received the influenza vaccine.

The chain links TRBV2 to TRBJ1-5; weak D call: TRBD1 (6 bases). The length of the CDR3 is 15 residues. Germline loops: CDR1 SNHLY, CDR2 FYNNEI. Trimming took off 3 bases at V and 7 bases at J, with 16 bases between the two ends. CDR3 nucleotide sequence: TGTGCCAGCAGTGATGTTAGCCAAACAGGGCAGCCCCAGCATTTT. Encoded protein: CASSDVSQTGQPQHF.

CDR3 nucleotide sequence: TGCAGCTTGCGTAGCGGGGGCCTGAAAGAGACCCAGTACTTC. Protein product: CSLRSGGLKETQYF. The chain has TRBV29-1 and TRBJ2-5; 9 bases match TRBD2. Per germline, CDR1 SQVTM and CDR2 ANQGSEA. This CDR3 spans 14 amino acids. After removal of 8 bases from V and 3 bases from J, the junction contained 10 bases not matched to a gene.

The chain has TRBV7-9 and TRBJ2-5, with D possibly TRBD1 on 6 matching bases. Trimming took off 5 bases at V and 5 bases at J, with 12 bases between the two ends. The CDR3 runs 13 residues. Germline V gives CDR1 SEHNR, CDR2 FQNEAQ (reference sequence). The CDR3 DNA reads TGTGCCAGCAGCCCACACAGGGTGGAGACCCAGTACTTC. It is translated as CASSPHRVETQYF.

The chain has TRBV6-4 and TRBJ2-7, with D perhaps matching TRBD1 (7 bases). The germline CDR1 and CDR2 sequences are MRHNA and SNTAGT. V was clipped by 7 bases and J by 3 bases, with 19 bases between them. CDR3 length: 15 residues. This chain's CDR3 is CASINPTGRHYEQYF. The CDR3, as DNA: TGTGCCAGCATTAACCCGACAGGGAGGCACTACGAGCAGTACTTC.

V is TRBV30 and J is TRBJ2-3; the D gene is possibly TRBD2 (6 bases). CDR3 size: 12 residues. Looked up from germline, CDR1 is GTSNPN and CDR2 is SVGIG (reference sequence). V lost 5 bases and J lost 5, with 11 bases in between. The CDR3 DNA sequence: TGTGCCTGGGGGTTCGGGGGAGATACGCAGTATTTT. Its protein is CAWGFGGDTQYF.

This rearrangement joins TRBV28 to TRBJ1-6; 7 nucleotides match TRBD1. The length of the CDR3 is 14 residues. Germline assignment: CDR1 MDHEN and CDR2 SYDVKM. The trim removed 5 bases at V and 6 bases at J, leaving 4 bases unmatched. CDR3 sequence reads: CASSPGGRNSPLHF. In nucleotides, the CDR3 is TGTGCCAGCAGTCCAGGGGGACGTAATTCACCCCTCCACTTT.

J is TRBJ1-2 and V is TRBV9; 7 bases agree with TRBD1. CDR1 and CDR2 from the germline V gene are SGDLS and YYNGEE. This CDR3 is built from 13 residues. J lost 9 bases, V lost 4 bases, and 9 bases had no gene match. The CDR3 spells CASSPTTGSRYTF. CDR3 sequence (DNA): TGTGCCAGCAGCCCTACGACAGGGTCTCGCTACACCTTC.

This chain links TRBV9 with TRBJ2-3, with 11 bases fitting TRBD2. The germline CDR1 and CDR2 sequences are SGDLS and YYNGEE. The V and J ends lost 1 base and 5 bases, in that order; junction bases with no gene match: 6. The CDR3 consists of 16 residues. CDR3 in amino acids: CASSVSGLAGGDTQYF. CDR3 nucleotide sequence: TGTGCCAGCAGCGTAAGTGGGCTAGCGGGGGGAGATACGCAGTATTTT.

The chain is built from TRBV7-2 and TRBJ2-5; D is perhaps TRBD2 (5 bases). This CDR3 is 13 amino acids long. Germline CDR1 reads SGHTA; CDR2 reads FQGNSA. V lost 3 bases and J lost 4, with 9 bases in between. CDR3 sequence: CASSFSVGETQYF. The CDR3 DNA is TGTGCCAGCAGCTTTAGCGTTGGAGAGACCCAGTACTTC.

The J gene is TRBJ2-2, the V gene TRBV4-3; 12 bases map to TRBD2. The germline CDR1 and CDR2 sequences are LGHNA and YSLEER. With V trimmed by 6 bases and J by 0 bases, 5 bases remained unmatched. The CDR3 totals 17 residues. CDR3 residues: CASRLLAGGTNTGELFF. CDR3 nucleotide sequence: TGCGCCAGCAGACTACTAGCGGGGGGCACGAACACCGGGGAGCTGTTTTTT.